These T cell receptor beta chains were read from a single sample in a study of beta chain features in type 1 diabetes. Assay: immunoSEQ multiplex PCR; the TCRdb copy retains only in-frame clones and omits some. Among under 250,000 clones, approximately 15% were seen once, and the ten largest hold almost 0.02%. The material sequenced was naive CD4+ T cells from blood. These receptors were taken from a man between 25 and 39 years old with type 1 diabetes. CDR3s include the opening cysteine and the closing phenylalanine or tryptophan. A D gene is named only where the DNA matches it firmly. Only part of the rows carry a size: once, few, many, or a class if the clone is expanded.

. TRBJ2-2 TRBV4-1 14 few CASSQDPVPGELFF TGCGCCAGCAGCCAAGATCCGGTACCGGGGGAGCTGTTTTTT
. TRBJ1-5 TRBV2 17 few CASSLGGGGWVNQPQHF TGTGCCAGCAGTCTTGGAGGCGGGGGCTGGGTCAATCAGCCCCAGCATTTT
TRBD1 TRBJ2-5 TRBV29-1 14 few CSGLRDRVQETQYF TGCAGCGGGCTAAGGGACAGGGTTCAAGAGACCCAGTACTTC
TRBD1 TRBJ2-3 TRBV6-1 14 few CASSAGTQGDTQYF TGTGCCAGCAGTGCCGGGACACAGGGGGATACGCAGTATTTT
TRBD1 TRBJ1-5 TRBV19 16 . CASSTKPTGGNQPQHF TGTGCCAGTAGTACCAAACCAACAGGGGGAAATCAGCCCCAGCATTTT
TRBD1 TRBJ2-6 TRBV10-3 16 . CAITPTGNSGANVLTF TGTGCCATCACCCCGACAGGGAACTCTGGGGCCAACGTCCTGACTTTC
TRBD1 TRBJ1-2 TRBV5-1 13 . CASSPGQSYGYTF TGCGCCAGCAGCCCGGGACAGAGCTATGGCTACACCTTC
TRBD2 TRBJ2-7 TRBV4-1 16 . CASSRVLAGGPYEQYF TGCGCCAGCAGCCGAGTTCTAGCGGGAGGGCCCTACGAGCAGTACTTC
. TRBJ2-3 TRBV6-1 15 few CASTELRGRSDTQYF TGTGCCAGCACCGAACTTCGAGGAAGATCAGATACGCAGTATTTT
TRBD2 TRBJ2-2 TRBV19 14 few CASRSSGGTGELFF TGTGCCAGTAGATCTAGCGGGGGGACCGGGGAGCTGTTTTTT
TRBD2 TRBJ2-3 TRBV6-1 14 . CASSRREGTDTQYF TGTGCCAGCAGTCGGCGGGAGGGCACAGATACGCAGTATTTT
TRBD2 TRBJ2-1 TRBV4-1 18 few CASSQVPQLAGVYNEQFF TGCGCCAGCAGCCAAGTCCCCCAACTAGCGGGTGTCTACAATGAGCAGTTCTTC
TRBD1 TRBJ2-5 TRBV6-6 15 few CASSYLTGGSETQYF TGTGCCAGCAGTTACCTCACAGGGGGGTCGGAGACCCAGTACTTC
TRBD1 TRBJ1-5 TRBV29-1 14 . CSAGDSQGNQPQHF TGCAGCGCCGGGGACAGCCAGGGCAATCAGCCCCAGCATTTT